These T cell receptor beta chains were read from a single sample in a study of siplizumab effects on memory and regulatory T cells. TCRdb's copy holds only in-frame clones and misses some; the assay was immunoSEQ multiplex PCR. Here the sample spans some 120,000 clones, roughly 94% being singletons. Sequenced material: non-Treg CD4+ T cells sorted from blood. The origin of the receptors is a human donor in good health. The conserved cysteine and the conserved F or W are not part of the CDR3 here. A D gene is named only where the DNA matches it firmly.

>-|TRBJ2-6|TRBV11-2
ASSSPPGAHSGANVLT
>TRBD2|TRBJ2-7|TRBV7-2
ASSRREGLTSYEQY
>-|TRBJ2-3|TRBV6-4
ASSDQGRDTQY
>-|TRBJ2-2|TRBV7-9
ASSILLGTGELF
>-|TRBJ2-1|TRBV29-1
SAEKGSYNEQF
>TRBD2|TRBJ2-1|TRBV19
ATGEGREYNEQF
>-|TRBJ2-1|TRBV6-6
ASSQTNEQF
>-|TRBJ2-7|TRBV7-9
ASSLGLRRAISYEQY
>-|TRBJ2-1|TRBV6-4
ASSDATGRSSYNEQF
>-|TRBJ2-7|TRBV29-1
SVSERVPSYEQY
>TRBD2|TRBJ2-5|TRBV5-4
ASSTLAAGDWETQY
>-|TRBJ2-2|TRBV18
ASSPPSQTGELF
>-|TRBJ2-7|TRBV9
ASSSPGSSYEQY
>-|TRBJ2-1|TRBV4-1
ASSHYLDSPYNEQF
>TRBD2|TRBJ2-5|TRBV5-1
ASSLVGGSVQETQY
>-|TRBJ1-3|TRBV16
ASSQLRSSGNTIY
>-|TRBJ1-4|TRBV18
ASSLKAGLGEKLF
>TRBD1|TRBJ2-7|TRBV10-3
AIRSGTGTYEQY
>TRBD1|TRBJ2-7|TRBV25-1
ASSEPGGINEQY
>-|TRBJ2-2|TRBV9
ASSVAGGPSTGELF
>-|TRBJ2-5|TRBV7-6
ASSVTGFETQY
>-|TRBJ1-2|TRBV6-5
ASSYIGLGGYT
>TRBD1|TRBJ1-5|TRBV18
ASSPTIQGNNQPQH
>-|TRBJ2-1|TRBV11-2
ASSLGSPNEQF
>-|TRBJ2-3|TRBV9
ASSVSQADTQY
>-|TRBJ2-7|TRBV6-6
ASSYGTPSAYEQY
>-|TRBJ2-1|TRBV10-3
AISVGGFSYNEQF
>TRBD1|TRBJ2-2|TRBV5-4
ASSLDRGRTNTGELF
>-|TRBJ1-1|TRBV7-9
ASSPRGTEAF
>TRBD2|TRBJ2-5|TRBV19
ASGVAGGSQY
>-|TRBJ1-5|TRBV19
ASKPAGASFQPQH
>-|TRBJ1-6|TRBV11-2
ASRPGSSYNSPLH
>TRBD2|TRBJ2-7|TRBV6-1
ASSLVAGSYEQY
>-|TRBJ2-2|TRBV7-9
ASSYDPSAGELF
>-|TRBJ1-1|TRBV5-1
ASSLGLTVNTEAF
>-|TRBJ1-1|TRBV25-1
ASRPSRGLNTEAF
>TRBD1|TRBJ1-5|TRBV2
ASRGTGGRNQPQH
>-|TRBJ1-5|TRBV19
ASSSGTHNQPQH
>TRBD1|TRBJ2-3|TRBV5-1
ASSYDRADTQY
>-|TRBJ2-3|TRBV5-1
ASSLVGEDTQY